The 17 T cell receptor beta chains presented below share a single source sample, sequenced in a study of blood T cell repertoires in COVID-19. Sequencing used immunoSEQ multiplex PCR; TCRdb keeps in-frame clones, though not all of them. This sample carries about 130,000 clones, roughly three quarters of them seen once, and the ten largest clones take around 5%. The material sequenced was peripheral blood. These receptors were collected from a woman in her seventies with COVID-19, enrolled during active disease.

This chain links TRBV2 with TRBJ1-6; 7 bases are a match to TRBD1. Germline values: CDR1 SNHLY, CDR2 FYNNEI. Trimming removed 6 bases from V and 10 bases from J; junction bases left unmatched: 12. The CDR3 length is 15 residues. CDR3 amino acids: CASRDPTLTGSPLHF. The DNA for the CDR3 is TGTGCCAGCAGGGATCCTACATTGACAGGGTCACCCCTCCACTTT.

The V and J genes are TRBV30 and TRBJ2-7; a possible D gene is TRBD1 (5 bases). With 0 bases removed from V and 6 bases from J, the gap between germline ends came to 15 bases. The CDR3 runs to 14 residues. The germline gives CDR1 GTSNPN, CDR2 SVGIG (reference sequence). CDR3 DNA sequence: TGTGCCTGGAGTGTAAGAGAAAGCAGGGCCGAGCAGTACTTC. Protein product: CAWSVRESRAEQYF.

The chain is built from TRBV5-8 and TRBJ2-7, with 7 bases identical to TRBD1. There are 13 residues in the CDR3. Per the germline V gene, CDR1 is SGHTS and CDR2 is YDEGEE. Germline trimming cut 5 bases from V and 6 bases from J; bases unmatched to any gene: 8. The CDR3: CASRKTGAPEQYF. CDR3 sequence (DNA): TGTGCCAGCAGAAAAACAGGGGCCCCCGAGCAGTACTTC.

CDR3 bases: TGTGCCTGGAGTGCTGGACAGGTACCGGATGAAAAACTGTTTTTT. Translation gives CAWSAGQVPDEKLFF. The chain carries TRBV30 and TRBJ1-4; 7 nucleotides line up with TRBD1. V trimming: 1 base; J trimming: 6 bases; junction bases outside the gene matches: 8. The length of the CDR3 is 15 residues. Germline V gene data show CDR1 as GTSNPN and CDR2 as SVGIG (reference sequence).

This clone has just one count. V and J are TRBV30 and TRBJ2-5, with 7 nucleotides matching TRBD1. The trim removed 8 bases at V and 4 bases at J, leaving 10 bases unmatched. The CDR3 runs 13 residues. Germline V gene sequence: CDR1 GTSNPN, CDR2 SVGIG (reference sequence). DNA for the CDR3: TGTGCCGGAAAACAGGGGTGGGGAGAGACCCAGTACTTC. Protein product: CAGKQGWGETQYF.

The rearrangement uses TRBV15 and TRBJ1-3, with 9 bases fitting TRBD1. The CDR3 totals 16 residues. Germline V CDR1 and CDR2: LNHNV, YYDKDF (reference sequence). The V and J ends lost 6 bases and 0 bases, in that order; junction bases with no gene match: 6. CDR3 residues: CATRRDRAISGNTIYF. CDR3 sequence (DNA): TGTGCCACCAGGAGGGACAGGGCAATCTCTGGAAACACCATATATTTT.

Notes on this clone: The junction departs from the called germline gene at one end, perhaps through a read error. The chain joins TRBV7-8 to TRBJ1-2; D not certain. This CDR3 spans 11 amino acids. Germline V gene data show CDR1 as SGHVS and CDR2 as FQNEAQ. CDR3 in DNA: TGTGCCAGCACTAACTCAAGAGGGCTTCACTTC. Translated: CASTNSRGLHF. Using reference TRBV7-8 and TRBJ1-2 for the parts outside the CDR3, the full variable domain is GAGVSQSPRYKVAKRGQDVALRCDPISGHVSLFWYQQALGQGPEFLTYFQNEAQLDKSGLPSDRFFAERPEGSVSTLKIQRTQQEDSAVYLCASTNSRGLHFGSGTRLTVV.

The chain employs TRBV5-5 and TRBJ2-7; 7 bases align to TRBD1. With 2 bases clipped from V and 5 bases from J, the junction kept 7 bases outside the gene matches. CDR1 is SGHKS, CDR2 YYEKEE, per germline (reference sequence). The CDR3 loop spans 14 amino acids. As DNA, the CDR3 is TGTGCCAGCAGCTTACAGGGGATCGTGAACGAGCAGTACTTC. It translates to CASSLQGIVNEQYF. Complete variable domain (other parts from reference TRBV5-5 and TRBJ2-7): DAGVTQSPTHLIKTRGQQVTLRCSPISGHKSVSWYQQVLGQGPQFIFQYYEKEERGRGNFPDRFSARQFPNYSSELNVNALLLGDSALYLCASSLQGIVNEQYFGPGTRLTVT.

This clone has a handful of counts. The V call is TRBV28, the J call TRBJ1-2; perhaps TRBD1 as D (6 bases). The CDR3 has 16 amino acids. Trimming left V 8 bases short and J 4 bases short, with 23 bases between. The germline V gene encodes CDR1 MDHEN and CDR2 SYDVKM. The CDR3 DNA follows: TGTGCCAGCGACCCCCCGAGGGGGGGCGAAACCTATGGCTACACCTTC. Protein sequence: CASDPPRGGETYGYTF.

The chain joins TRBV5-1 to TRBJ1-6; tentative D call: TRBD1 (6 bases). V shed 4 bases and J shed 0 bases, with 32 bases lying between them. The V gene's germline CDR1 is SGHRS and CDR2 YFSETQ. The length of the CDR3 is 23 residues. CDR3 in DNA: TGCGCCAGCAGCACGACCCCGACAGGCATATCCCCACAGACGAGCTCCTATAATTCACCCCTCCACTTT. It encodes CASSTTPTGISPQTSSYNSPLHF.

The V gene is TRBV14, the J gene TRBJ1-2, with D possibly being TRBD1 (6 bases). From germline, CDR1 is SGHDN and CDR2 FVKESK. Trimming cost V 0 bases and J 8 bases, with 13 bases left between them. The CDR3 runs 14 residues. The CDR3 DNA reads TGTGCCAGCAGCCAAGATCAGGGGAAGCTAGGCTACACCTTC. This translates into CASSQDQGKLGYTF.

The rearrangement links TRBV4-1 to TRBJ1-6, with 7 positions matching TRBD1. After removal of 0 bases from V and 9 bases from J, the junction contained 5 bases not matched to a gene. The germline V gene encodes CDR1 MGHRA and CDR2 YSYEKL. This CDR3 contains 15 residues. The CDR3 sequence is CASSQDQGGGSPLHF. In DNA, the CDR3 is TGCGCCAGCAGCCAAGATCAGGGGGGCGGTTCACCCCTCCACTTT.

V usage is TRBV7-2 and J usage is TRBJ2-2, with D maybe TRBD2 (5 bases). V shed 1 base and J shed 6 bases, with 9 bases lying between them. The CDR3 extends over 14 amino acids. Germline lookup yields CDR1 SGHTA and CDR2 FQGNSA. CDR3 sequence reads: CASSLGRRAGELFF. CDR3 coding DNA: TGTGCCAGCAGCTTAGGGCGGCGGGCCGGGGAGCTGTTTTTT.

The rearrangement uses TRBV6-6 and TRBJ1-1; 8 bases line up with TRBD1. The CDR3 contains 14 residues. CDR1 is MNHNY and CDR2 is SVGAGI in the germline V gene (reference sequence). V dropped 5 bases and J dropped 5; count of bases not matched to a gene: 7. CDR3 coding DNA: TGTGCCAGCAGTATCGGACAGGGCGGAACTGAAGCTTTCTTT. Translation gives CASSIGQGGTEAFF.

This clone was recorded once. J is TRBJ1-4 and V is TRBV3-1 (or the pseudogene TRBV3-2), with D possibly TRBD1 on 5 matching bases. This CDR3 is 13 amino acids long. V shed 1 base and J shed 7 bases, with 7 bases lying between them. Germline-derived CDR1 and CDR2 are LGHDT and YNNKEL (reference sequence). The CDR3 DNA reads TGTGCCAGCAGCCAAGGAAGGGGTGAAAAACTGTTTTTT. Translation gives CASSQGRGEKLFF.

This rearrangement joins TRBV30 to TRBJ1-1, with D possibly TRBD1 on 6 matching bases. Germline CDR1 GTSNPN, CDR2 SVGIG (reference sequence). V dropped 2 bases and J dropped 0 bases, with 13 bases sitting between them. The CDR3 contains 15 residues. The CDR3 loop is CAWSWGGPLNTEAFF. Here the CDR3 DNA reads TGTGCCTGGAGTTGGGGGGGGCCCTTGAACACTGAAGCTTTCTTT.

The chain has TRBV18 and TRBJ1-4, with D maybe TRBD1 (5 bases). Germline loops: CDR1 KGHSH, CDR2 LQKENI. V shed 3 bases and J shed 7 bases, with 15 bases lying between them. CDR3 length: 15 residues. CDR3 in amino acids: CASSPRPQGGEKLFF. The CDR3 nucleotides read TGTGCCAGCTCACCGAGGCCTCAGGGAGGTGAAAAACTGTTTTTT.